The 4 T cell receptor beta chains given below trace back to one sample, sequenced in a study of shared clonotypes between healthy human individuals. The data were produced by immunoSEQ multiplex PCR, yet TCRdb's version contains in-frame clones alone and is incomplete. Among 110,000 or so clones, about 67% were seen once, and the ten largest hold around 24%. The sequenced sample consisted of memory CD8+ T cells sorted from blood. Subset reported: CD45RO+ cells pooled with CCR7-negative TemRA cells. These receptors all stem from a woman aged 25 to 39 in good health.

The gene calls are TRBV6-1 and TRBJ2-5; 11 bases match TRBD1. CDR3 length equals 15 residues. V trimming: 1 base; J trimming: 4 bases; junction bases outside the gene matches: 2. Germline-derived CDR1 and CDR2 are MNHNS and SASEGT. Here the CDR3 DNA reads TGTGCCAGCAGTGAAGGGACAGGGGGCGCAGAGACCCAGTACTTC. Protein: CASSEGTGGAETQYF.

The chain uses TRBV7-8 and TRBJ2-3; no firm D call. Germline V gene lookup returns CDR1 SGHVS and CDR2 FQNEAQ. This CDR3 region has 13 residues. Trimming took off 2 bases at V and 1 base at J, with 4 bases between the two ends. CDR3 DNA: TGTGCCAGCAGCTTACTTGGCACAGATACGCAGTATTTT. Encoded protein: CASSLLGTDTQYF. The full variable domain, completed using reference TRBV7-8 and TRBJ2-3, is GAGVSQSPRYKVAKRGQDVALRCDPISGHVSLFWYQQALGQGPEFLTYFQNEAQLDKSGLPSDRFFAERPEGSVSTLKIQRTQQEDSAVYLCASSLLGTDTQYFGPGTRLTVL.

In DNA, the CDR3 is TGCGCCAGCAGCAGGGGGAATCAGCCCCAGCATTTT. Protein product: CASSRGNQPQHF. The rearrangement joins TRBV5-1 to TRBJ1-5, with TRBD1 as a possible D gene (6 bases). Looked up from germline, CDR1 is SGHRS and CDR2 is YFSETQ. The CDR3 spans 12 residues. Trimming removed 4 bases at V and 4 bases at J, with 6 bases between. Based on the CDR3 plus reference TRBV5-1 and TRBJ1-5, the full variable domain is KAGVTQTPRYLIKTRGQQVTLSCSPISGHRSVSWYQQTPGQGLQFLFEYFSETQRNKGNFPGRFSGRQFSNSRSEMNVSTLELGDSALYLCASSRGNQPQHFGDGTRLSIL.

This clone was observed a handful of times. This sequence joins TRBV6-1 and TRBJ1-1; D is possibly TRBD1 (5 bases). Deletions cut 1 base from V and 13 bases from J, with 16 bases between. The CDR3 is 13 residues long. Germline assignment: CDR1 MNHNS and CDR2 SASEGT. CDR3 bases: TGTGCCAGCAGTGAAGAGCTACAGGCGAGAGGTTTCTTT. Translated, it gives CASSEELQARGFF.